This T cell receptor (beta chain) was profiled in a study of T cell changes during pregnancy in multiple sclerosis. Losses at the gene ends were 3 bases for V and 1 base for J; bases not matched to a gene: 7. The CDR3 contains 16 residues. Looked up from germline, CDR1 is ENHRY and CDR2 is SYGVKD. Some clones are missing from TCRdb's copy, which holds only in-frame ones; the method was immunoSEQ multiplex PCR. The table includes under 110,000 clones, around 90% detected once. V and J are TRBV10-3 and TRBJ1-1; 8 bases map to TRBD1. The specimen comprised peripheral blood, sampled before pregnancy. This sequence originates from a female donor with multiple sclerosis, enrolled in a pregnancy study. The CDR3, as DNA: TGTGCCATCAGTGAACGACAGGGGAACCCGAACACTGAAGCTTTCTTT. Translating it yields CAISERQGNPNTEAFF.